Shown below are 22 T cell receptor beta chains from a single sample sequenced in a study of cytotoxic CD8 clonotypes in ibrutinib-treated CLL. The protocol was immunoSEQ multiplex PCR, while the TCRdb copy is restricted to in-frame clones and leaves out a portion. The repertoire holds some 350,000 clones, with under 70% as singletons. The specimen comprised PBMCs, sampled after 36 months of ibrutinib treatment. These receptors were obtained from a human donor with chronic lymphocytic leukemia.

The chain recombines TRBV29-1 with TRBJ2-3; possibly TRBD1 for D (6 bases). V was shortened by 4 bases and J by 0 bases, with 20 bases between the two germline ends. Per the germline V gene, CDR1 is SQVTM and CDR2 is ANQGSEA. CDR3 length: 17 amino acids. Written as DNA, the CDR3 is TGCAGCGTTGTTGGGGGCGGAGGAGAGTCTAGCACAGATACGCAGTATTTT. As protein: CSVVGGGGESSTDTQYF.

The rearrangement uses TRBV28 and TRBJ1-5; no firm D call. Germline-derived CDR1 and CDR2 are MDHEN and SYDVKM. CDR3 size: 15 residues. V was cut by 5 bases and J by 0 bases, with 11 bases left in between. The CDR3 DNA reads as TGTGCCAGCAGTCCACGGACTGATAGCAATCAGCCCCAGCATTTT. It is translated as CASSPRTDSNQPQHF.

Remarks on this clone: A much more abundant neighbour one base away suggests this may be a read error. The gene calls are TRBV9 and TRBJ2-3; the D is unclear. The V gene's germline CDR1 is SGDLS and CDR2 YYNGEE. The length of the CDR3 is 13 residues. The V and J ends lost 0 bases and 1 base respectively, with 3 bases between them. The CDR3 loop reads CASSVDGTDTQYF. The CDR3 region has the DNA TGTGCCAGCAGCGTAGATGGCACAGATACGCAGTATTTT.

This chain links TRBV10-2 with TRBJ2-7; the D gene is possibly TRBD2 (6 bases). V lost 3 bases and J 3 bases, leaving 6 bases between the germline ends. The germline V gene has CDR1 WSHSY and CDR2 SAAADI. The CDR3 is 12 amino acids. CDR3 sequence: CASSDGGYEQYF. The CDR3 DNA follows: TGCGCCAGCAGTGACGGGGGCTACGAGCAGTACTTC.

The chain recombines TRBV6-1 with TRBJ2-1, with TRBD2 identical over 9 bases. The CDR3 runs 17 residues. Germline CDR1 MNHNS, CDR2 SASEGT. With V trimmed by 4 bases and J by 3 bases, 10 bases remained unmatched. CDR3 in amino acids: CASSGTSDPRSYNEQFF. CDR3 nucleotide sequence: TGTGCCAGCAGTGGGACTAGCGACCCCAGGAGCTACAATGAGCAGTTCTTC.

V gene TRBV5-1 combines with J gene TRBJ1-1; 9 nucleotides align to TRBD1. With V trimmed by 0 bases and J by 5 bases, 2 bases remained unmatched. The germline gives CDR1 SGHRS, CDR2 YFSETQ. The CDR3 runs to 14 residues. The CDR3 reads CASSLGDRATEAFF. The CDR3 DNA is TGCGCCAGCAGCTTGGGGGACAGGGCTACTGAAGCTTTCTTT.

The chain couples TRBV5-4 to TRBJ2-5; weak D call: TRBD2 (5 bases). The CDR3 is 14 amino acids. V shed 1 base and J shed 5 bases, with 12 bases lying between them. The germline CDR1 and CDR2 sequences are SGHNT and YYREEE (reference sequence). Here the CDR3 DNA reads TGTGCCAGCAGCTTGACCTCACTAGTGGAGACCCAGTACTTC. Amino acid sequence: CASSLTSLVETQYF.

V gene TRBV5-1 combines with J gene TRBJ2-7, with D maybe TRBD2 (6 bases). The germline V gene has CDR1 SGHRS and CDR2 YFSETQ. Trimming pared 1 base from V and 0 bases from J, leaving 14 bases between. The CDR3 loop spans 16 amino acids. The CDR3 bases are TGCGCCAGCAGCTTGAACTTCCAGCGGGTCTCCTACGAGCAGTACTTC. This encodes CASSLNFQRVSYEQYF.

The chain recombines TRBV28 with TRBJ1-2; D gene unclear. Trimming cost V 3 bases and J 2 bases, with 16 bases left between them. The CDR3 spans 16 residues. Germline V gives CDR1 MDHEN, CDR2 SYDVKM. CDR3 sequence reads: CASSFSSRTSNYGYTF. CDR3 DNA: TGTGCCAGCAGTTTTTCCTCGCGGACGTCCAACTATGGCTACACCTTC.

This clone has a handful of counts. The V and J genes are TRBV4-1 and TRBJ2-7; TRBD1 aligns across 10 bases. The germline CDR1 and CDR2 sequences are MGHRA and YSYEKL. The ends lost 4 bases at V and 0 bases at J; junction bases unmatched: 3. CDR3 size: 15 residues. The CDR3 nucleotides read TGCGCCAGCAGCCCCCGGGACAGGGGCTCCTACGAGCAGTACTTC. As protein: CASSPRDRGSYEQYF.

The chain joins TRBV4-1 to TRBJ1-4; D gene ambiguous. CDR3 length equals 13 residues. Trimming stripped 1 base from V and 8 bases from J, with 8 bases between. CDR1 MGHRA and CDR2 YSYEKL come from the germline V gene. The CDR3 DNA follows: TGCGCCAGCAGCCAAGGAAGGTACGAAAAACTGTTTTTT. Encoded protein: CASSQGRYEKLFF.

The chain is built from TRBV29-1 and TRBJ1-1, with TRBD1 matching 9 bases. The CDR3 has 14 residues. The V gene's germline CDR1 is SQVTM and CDR2 ANQGSEA. The ends lost 3 bases at V and 6 bases at J; junction bases unmatched: 8. The CDR3 DNA is TGCAGCGTTGATCTTTGGGACAGGGACCCTGAAGCTTTCTTT. Its translation: CSVDLWDRDPEAFF.

This clone occurred once. V is TRBV2 and J is TRBJ1-1; 8 bases are a match to TRBD1. The germline V gene has CDR1 SNHLY and CDR2 FYNNEI. CDR3 size: 14 residues. After removal of 5 bases from V and 4 bases from J, the junction contained 6 bases not matched to a gene. The CDR3 reads CASSRVTGGTEAFF. CDR3 sequence (DNA): TGTGCCAGCAGTCGCGTCACAGGGGGCACTGAAGCTTTCTTT.

The rearrangement links TRBV9 to TRBJ2-3; 9 bases are shared with TRBD2. The CDR3 length is 16 residues. Germline trimming cut 3 bases from V and 0 bases from J; bases unmatched to any gene: 5. Looked up from germline, CDR1 is SGDLS and CDR2 is YYNGEE. CDR3 sequence: CASSARLAVSTDTQYF. In nucleotides, the CDR3 is TGTGCCAGCAGCGCCAGACTAGCGGTTAGCACAGATACGCAGTATTTT.

The count of this clone is one. The rearrangement links TRBV25-1 to TRBJ1-1; 7 nucleotides align to TRBD1. Germline V gene lookup returns CDR1 MGHDK and CDR2 SYGVNS. The CDR3 contains 14 residues. The V segment lost 4 bases and the J segment 3 bases; nucleotides outside the gene matches: 5. The CDR3 DNA reads as TGTGCCAGCAGTGGCCAGGGGGACTACACTGAAGCTTTCTTT. This codes for CASSGQGDYTEAFF. The full variable domain, its missing parts supplied by reference TRBV25-1 and TRBJ1-1, is EADIYQTPRYLVIGTGKKITLECSQTMGHDKMYWYQQDPGMELHLIHYSYGVNSTEKGDLSSESTVSRIRTEHFPLTLESARPSHTSQYLCASSGQGDYTEAFFGQGTRLTVV.

The chain is built from TRBV2 and TRBJ2-3; unclear D gene. Per the germline V gene, CDR1 is SNHLY and CDR2 is FYNNEI. The CDR3 covers 14 residues. Trimming pared 5 bases from V and 6 bases from J, leaving 15 bases between. The CDR3 reads CASSLDGTRDTQYF. CDR3 coding DNA: TGTGCCAGCAGTTTAGACGGCACGCGCGATACGCAGTATTTT.

The V call is TRBV5-4, the J call TRBJ2-7; unclear D gene. Germline CDR1 is SGHNT and CDR2 is YYREEE (reference sequence). V lost 1 base, J lost 6 bases, and 8 bases lay in between. The CDR3 contains 12 residues. The CDR3: CASSLIPFEQYF. DNA of the CDR3: TGTGCCAGCAGCTTGATCCCCTTCGAGCAGTACTTC.

This clone has just a few counts. The gene calls are TRBV10-1 and TRBJ2-1; D is possibly TRBD2 (6 bases). V gave up 0 bases and J gave up 7 bases, with 7 bases separating them. The CDR3 runs 13 residues. Germline V gene lookup returns CDR1 WNHNN and CDR2 SYGVQD (reference sequence). Here the CDR3 DNA reads TGCGCCAGCAGTGAGTCTCGGGGGAATGAGCAGTTCTTC. It specifies CASSESRGNEQFF.

This clone has a single count. The chain combines TRBV28 with TRBJ2-5; D is unclear. CDR1 is MDHEN, CDR2 SYDVKM, per germline. Trimming pared 2 bases from V and 2 bases from J, leaving 12 bases between. The CDR3 length is 15 residues. The CDR3 DNA sequence: TGTGCCAGCAGTTTAACTGTGGGCAGGCAAGAGACCCAGTACTTC. It specifies CASSLTVGRQETQYF.

CDR3 region: CASSQQGVSYGYTF. DNA of the CDR3: TGTGCCAGCAGTCAACAGGGTGTTTCCTATGGCTACACCTTC. The rearrangement joins TRBV28 to TRBJ1-2, with D possibly being TRBD1 (6 bases). The CDR3 is made up of 14 amino acids. V was clipped by 5 bases and J by 4 bases, with 14 bases between them. Germline CDR1 is MDHEN and CDR2 is SYDVKM.

The V gene is TRBV29-1, the J gene TRBJ1-1; TRBD1 is a possible D gene (5 bases). The germline V gene encodes CDR1 SQVTM and CDR2 ANQGSEA. The CDR3 runs 11 residues. Between the trimmed V and J ends, which lost 8 bases and 5 bases, there was a span of 12 bases. Written as DNA, the CDR3 is TGCAGCCCTCATGGGGGGACTGAAGCTTTCTTT. It encodes CSPHGGTEAFF.

The genes are TRBV7-9 and TRBJ2-7, with TRBD1 matching over 7 bases. The CDR3 loop spans 14 amino acids. Germline lookup yields CDR1 SEHNR and CDR2 FQNEAQ (reference sequence). Unmatched junction bases numbered 9, after V lost 5 bases and J lost 5 bases. CDR3 coding DNA: TGTGCCAGCAGCCCTGGACAGGTTAGCCACGAGCAGTACTTC. It translates to CASSPGQVSHEQYF.